Shown below are 3 T cell receptor beta chains from a single sample sequenced in a study of cytomegalovirus exposure and HLA in healthy donors. The PCR had 60 Vbeta and 13 Jbeta primers. Generated by immunoSEQ multiplex PCR, the TCRdb table keeps only in-frame clones and is missing some. The sample consists of about 88,000 clones, approximately 71% of them appearing once. Material for sequencing was PBMCs. These receptors were collected from a woman between 18 and 29 years old in good health and CMV-seropositive.

This clone turned up a few times. This specimen includes other DNA sequences encoding the same CDR3. The chain joins TRBV7-9 to TRBJ1-1, with D possibly being TRBD1 (5 bases). This CDR3 is 12 amino acids long. The V gene lost 8 bases and the J gene lost 6 bases, with 13 bases spanning the gap. CDR1 SEHNR and CDR2 FQNEAQ come from the germline V gene (reference sequence). The chain's CDR3 is CASARDSPEAFF. CDR3 in DNA: TGTGCCAGCGCCCGGGACTCTCCTGAAGCTTTCTTT.

This rearrangement joins TRBV2 to TRBJ1-2, with D maybe TRBD1 (6 bases). Trimming removed 4 bases at V and 1 base at J, with 7 bases between. Germline V lookup: CDR1 SNHLY, CDR2 FYNNEI. CDR3 size: 13 residues. CDR3 DNA sequence: TGTGCCAGCAGTGCACAGGGTAACTATGGCTACACCTTC. It encodes CASSAQGNYGYTF.

This clone was picked up one time. This chain connects TRBV5-4 to TRBJ2-3, with TRBD2 identical over 10 bases. Germline CDR1 SGHNT, CDR2 YYREEE (reference sequence). J lost 6 bases, V lost 3 bases, and 7 bases had no gene match. The CDR3 totals 15 residues. The CDR3 is CASSWLAGGTDTQYF. DNA of the CDR3: TGTGCCAGCAGCTGGTTAGCGGGAGGAACGGATACGCAGTATTTT.